Following are 27 T cell receptor beta chains from one sample sequenced in a study of blood T cell repertoires in COVID-19. TCRdb's copy holds only in-frame clones and misses some; the assay was immunoSEQ multiplex PCR. This table has more than 200,000 clones, roughly 80% appearing once. Sequenced sample: peripheral blood. The receptors originated from a woman older than 75 with acute or convalescent COVID-19.

This clone was observed once. The rearrangement uses TRBV28 and TRBJ1-2, with a tentative D call TRBD1 (6 bases). The CDR3 has 12 residues. Per the germline V gene, CDR1 is MDHEN and CDR2 is SYDVKM. V gave up 3 bases and J gave up 8 bases, with 10 bases separating them. The CDR3 here is CASSLRGKGYTF. The CDR3, as DNA: TGTGCCAGCAGTTTGAGGGGGAAGGGCTACACCTTC.

In its sample, this clone was seen a few times. The chain is built from TRBV30 and TRBJ1-5; 7 bases are shared with TRBD1. The length of the CDR3 is 14 residues. Trimming removed 0 bases from V and 3 bases from J; junction bases left unmatched: 2. CDR1 and CDR2 from the germline V gene are GTSNPN and SVGIG (reference sequence). As DNA, the CDR3 is TGTGCCTGGAGTGTAGGGACAGTCAATCAGCCCCAGCATTTT. Its translation: CAWSVGTVNQPQHF.

The genes are TRBV3-1 (or the pseudogene TRBV3-2) and TRBJ1-6, with 8 bases fitting TRBD1. Trimming took 4 bases from V and 12 from J; bases not matched to a gene: 14. The CDR3 contains 16 residues. Germline CDR1 reads LGHDT; CDR2 reads YNNKEL (reference sequence). CDR3 region: CASSPAPGTGGLPLHF. Here the CDR3 DNA reads TGTGCCAGCAGCCCTGCCCCCGGGACAGGTGGTTTACCCCTCCACTTT.

Worth noting for this clone: Other DNA sequences in the sample encode the same CDR3. The chain combines TRBV9 with TRBJ1-6; no clear D. V lost 0 bases and J lost 5, with 6 bases in between. The CDR3 has 14 residues. From germline, CDR1 is SGDLS and CDR2 YYNGEE. CDR3 coding DNA: TGTGCCAGCAGCGTAGAACTTGATAATTCACCCCTCCACTTT. Its translation: CASSVELDNSPLHF.

The chain combines TRBV7-9 with TRBJ2-5; 7 nucleotides match TRBD1. The CDR3 is 15 residues long. Germline CDR1 SEHNR, CDR2 FQNEAQ (reference sequence). Trimming took 4 bases from V and 5 from J; bases not matched to a gene: 10. The CDR3 spells CASSYPLTGQETQYF. CDR3 nucleotide sequence: TGTGCCAGCAGCTACCCCCTGACAGGGCAGGAGACCCAGTACTTC.

This rearrangement joins TRBV7-2 to TRBJ1-5, with D perhaps matching TRBD1 (6 bases). Germline-derived CDR1 and CDR2 are SGHTA and FQGNSA. V was pared by 4 bases and J by 7 bases, with 14 bases between. The CDR3 spans 14 residues. In DNA form, the CDR3 reads TGTGCCAGCAGCTCGGACAGCCCGGGGCAGCCCCAGCATTTT. The encoded protein is CASSSDSPGQPQHF.

The CDR3: CASSPGQLQDYGYTF. The CDR3 nucleotides are TGTGCCAGCTCACCTGGACAGCTCCAGGACTATGGCTACACCTTC. This chain uses TRBV18 with TRBJ1-2; D possibly corresponds to TRBD1 (6 bases). Germline CDR1 and CDR2: KGHSH and LQKENI. V was pared by 3 bases and J by 3 bases, with 14 bases between. CDR3 length: 15 amino acids.

This clone was observed a handful of times. This chain joins TRBV6-1 and TRBJ1-5; 10 bases align to TRBD1. This CDR3 spans 15 amino acids. Germline trimming cut 1 base from V and 4 bases from J; bases unmatched to any gene: 1. CDR1 and CDR2 (germline): MNHNS, SASEGT. CDR3: CASSEGDRGNQPQHF. The CDR3 DNA is TGTGCCAGCAGTGAAGGGGACAGGGGAAATCAGCCCCAGCATTTT.

The chain couples TRBV6-2 or TRBV6-3 to TRBJ1-1; no clear D. V was cut by 5 bases and J by 4 bases, with 11 bases left in between. This CDR3 region has 13 residues. The germline V gene has CDR1 MNHEY and CDR2 SVGEGT. The CDR3 sequence is CASSPYVGTEAFF. DNA for the CDR3: TGTGCCAGCAGTCCCTATGTCGGCACTGAAGCTTTCTTT.

The chain combines TRBV6-6 with TRBJ1-4; tentatively, D is TRBD1 (5 bases). V lost 7 bases and J lost 2, with 14 bases in between. The CDR3 length is 15 residues. Germline CDR1 is MNHNY and CDR2 is SVGAGI (reference sequence). This CDR3 reads CASTWGDPTNEKLFF. DNA of the CDR3: TGTGCCAGCACCTGGGGGGACCCGACTAATGAAAAACTGTTTTTT.

The chain couples TRBV25-1 to TRBJ2-5; 7 nucleotides match TRBD1. The ends lost 4 bases at V and 2 bases at J; junction bases unmatched: 4. This CDR3 contains 14 residues. Germline V gives CDR1 MGHDK, CDR2 SYGVNS. CDR3 DNA sequence: TGTGCCAGCAGTGTTGGGACAGTTCAAGAGACCCAGTACTTC. It translates to CASSVGTVQETQYF.

CDR3 amino acids: CAISELVAGGPVGELFF. The CDR3 region has the DNA TGTGCCATCAGTGAGTTAGTTGCGGGAGGGCCGGTCGGGGAGCTGTTTTTT. This chain links TRBV10-3 with TRBJ2-2, with 9 bases that match TRBD2. CDR1 and CDR2 (germline): ENHRY, SYGVKD. V was pared by 1 base and J by 7 bases, with 10 bases of the junction left unmatched. CDR3 length equals 17 residues.

Turning to this clone: At one end, the junction sequence differs from germline, possibly due to a read error. V gene TRBV7-7 combines with J gene TRBJ2-2, with 8 bases identical to TRBD1. CDR1 is SSHAT, CDR2 FNYEAQ, per germline (reference sequence). The CDR3 is 15 amino acids. The chain's CDR3 is CASSVDRVATGELFF. The CDR3 coding sequence is TGTGCTAGCAGCGTGGACAGGGTAGCCACCGGGGAGCTGTTTTTT.

This chain links TRBV29-1 with TRBJ1-1, with 7 nucleotides matching TRBD1. In germline, CDR1 is SQVTM, CDR2 ANQGSEA. The CDR3 covers 14 residues. J lost 2 bases, V lost 4 bases, and 7 bases had no gene match. CDR3 protein: CSVGSRTGNTEAFF. CDR3 sequence (DNA): TGCAGCGTTGGGTCCCGGACAGGCAACACTGAAGCTTTCTTT.

Only one count was recorded for this clone. V is TRBV28 and J is TRBJ1-1, with 12 bases matching TRBD1. CDR1 MDHEN and CDR2 SYDVKM come from the germline V gene. V shed 4 bases and J 6 bases; nucleotides not matched to a gene: 6. There are 15 residues in the CDR3. As DNA, the CDR3 is TGTGCCAGCAGTTACCCGGGACAGGGGGCCTCTGAAGCTTTCTTT. Translating gives CASSYPGQGASEAFF.

V and J are TRBV4-1 and TRBJ2-1; no clear D. CDR3 length: 14 amino acids. Germline assignment: CDR1 MGHRA and CDR2 YSYEKL. Trimming took 4 bases from V and 8 from J, leaving 15 bases between them. The CDR3 protein is CASSRGVGVDEQFF. The CDR3 DNA follows: TGCGCCAGCAGCCGTGGAGTAGGTGTCGATGAGCAGTTCTTC.

The sample holds a few counts of this clone. The chain couples TRBV13 to TRBJ2-1; D is undetermined. The CDR3 covers 12 residues. CDR1 and CDR2 from the germline V gene are PRHDT and FYEKMQ (reference sequence). Between the trimmed V and J ends, which lost 1 base and 8 bases, there was a span of 6 bases. The CDR3 region is CASSLDRYEQFF. In DNA form, the CDR3 reads TGTGCCAGCAGCTTAGATCGGTATGAGCAGTTCTTC.

This clone appeared once. The chain carries TRBV6-6 and TRBJ1-5; D is possibly TRBD1 (5 bases). The CDR3 has 15 amino acids. The germline V gene encodes CDR1 MNHNY and CDR2 SVGAGI (reference sequence). V shed 6 bases and J shed 6 bases, with 18 bases lying between them. CDR3 in amino acids: CASSWGRRGSQPQHF. For the CDR3, the DNA is TGTGCCAGCAGCTGGGGACGGCGGGGAAGTCAGCCCCAGCATTTT.

This chain connects TRBV4-1 to TRBJ2-3, with 7 bases that match TRBD1. This CDR3 comprises 16 residues. Trimming cost V 1 base and J 2 bases; bases outside gene matches: 6. Germline V gene data show CDR1 as MGHRA and CDR2 as YSYEKL. In nucleotides, the CDR3 is TGCGCCAGCAGCCAAGGACAGGGACCCCCCACAGATACGCAGTATTTT. Translation gives CASSQGQGPPTDTQYF.

The chain couples TRBV18 to TRBJ2-5, with 12 bases fitting TRBD1. The germline V gene encodes CDR1 KGHSH and CDR2 LQKENI. V was pared by 6 bases and J by 5 bases, with 7 bases of the junction left unmatched. The CDR3 is 15 amino acids. The CDR3 DNA sequence: TGTGCCAGCTCTCCGGGACAGGGGGCATTGGAGACCCAGTACTTC. Its protein product is CASSPGQGALETQYF. Variable domain in full (rest from reference TRBV18 and TRBJ2-5): NAGVMQNPRHLVRRRGQEARLRCSPMKGHSHVYWYRQLPEEGLKFMVYLQKENIIDESGMPKERFSAEFPKEGPSILRIQQVVRGDSAAYFCASSPGQGALETQYFGPGTRLLVL.

The chain has TRBV7-8 and TRBJ2-7; TRBD1 matches 9 bases. This CDR3 spans 15 amino acids. V gave up 5 bases and J gave up 2 bases; unmatched junction bases: 7. Per the germline V gene, CDR1 is SGHVS and CDR2 is FQNEAQ. The CDR3 DNA reads TGTGCCAGCAGCCCTACAGGGGGCCTTACCTACGAGCAGTACTTC. Its translation is CASSPTGGLTYEQYF.

The chain joins TRBV6-4 to TRBJ2-7; 7 bases line up with TRBD2. V trimming: 4 bases; J trimming: 3 bases; junction bases outside the gene matches: 9. Germline V gene sequence: CDR1 MRHNA, CDR2 SNTAGT. There are 15 residues in the CDR3. The CDR3 region is CASSAPREDGYEQYF. CDR3 bases: TGTGCCAGCAGTGCGCCCCGGGAGGACGGCTACGAGCAGTACTTC.

J is TRBJ1-5 and V is TRBV7-2; D is ambiguous. V was clipped by 1 base and J by 9 bases, with 13 bases between them. The CDR3 is 14 amino acids. Germline V CDR1 and CDR2: SGHTA, FQGNSA. The CDR3 reads CASSLGESAVPQHF. CDR3 nucleotides: TGTGCCAGCAGCTTAGGGGAGTCGGCGGTGCCCCAGCATTTT.

The chain uses TRBV3-1 (or the pseudogene TRBV3-2) and TRBJ1-2, with TRBD1 matching 8 bases. Unmatched junction bases numbered 8, after V lost 5 bases and J lost 6 bases. This CDR3 region has 14 residues. Per germline, CDR1 LGHDT and CDR2 YNNKEL (reference sequence). The CDR3 nucleotides are TGTGCCAGCAGCGCTCAGACAGGGGCGCATGGCTACACCTTC. Protein product: CASSAQTGAHGYTF.

CDR3 bases: TGTGCCAGCAGCCAAGATTCCCGGGAATCGACTAATTCACCCCTCCACTTT. Encoded protein: CASSQDSRESTNSPLHF. The chain links TRBV4-2 to TRBJ1-6; D unresolved. The V and J ends lost 0 bases and 6 bases respectively, with 15 bases between them. CDR1 is LGHNA and CDR2 is YNFKEQ in the germline V gene. CDR3 size: 17 residues.

This clone appeared a few times. This chain links TRBV9 with TRBJ2-7, with 10 bases lining up with TRBD2. This CDR3 has 15 amino acids. Germline CDR1 SGDLS, CDR2 YYNGEE. Trimming removed 4 bases from V and 2 bases from J; junction bases left unmatched: 6. CDR3 nucleotides: TGTGCCAGCAGCCCTCGGACTAGCGGAACCTACGAGCAGTACTTC. This sequence encodes CASSPRTSGTYEQYF. Full variable domain (missing parts from reference TRBV9 and TRBJ2-7): DSGVTQTPKHLITATGQRVTLRCSPRSGDLSVYWYQQSLDQGLQFLIQYYNGEERAKGNILERFSAQQFPDLHSELNLSSLELGDSALYFCASSPRTSGTYEQYFGPGTRLTVT.

This clone was seen only once. The chain employs TRBV6-1 and TRBJ1-4; D remains unclear. V lost 1 base, J lost 11 bases, and 20 bases lay in between. The V gene's germline CDR1 is MNHNS and CDR2 SASEGT. This CDR3 is built from 16 residues. The CDR3 is CASSEVALAGFGKLFF. In DNA, the CDR3 is TGTGCCAGCAGTGAAGTGGCATTGGCGGGTTTCGGGAAACTGTTTTTT.